Listed below are T cell receptor beta chains from one sample, sequenced in a study of T cell changes during pregnancy in multiple sclerosis. Sequenced by immunoSEQ multiplex PCR; TCRdb stores in-frame clones only, minus some. The sample shows approximately 50,000 clones, 90% of them seen only once. The material sequenced was peripheral blood, taken in the third trimester of pregnancy. The receptors come from a female donor in good health, enrolled as a control in a pregnancy study. CDR3s include the opening cysteine and the closing phenylalanine or tryptophan. Each record gives: V gene, J gene, clone size, D gene, CDR3 DNA, CDR3 protein. A D gene is named only where the DNA matches it firmly. Clone sizes are given selectively: once, few, many, or a class where the clone is expanded.

>TRBV2|TRBJ1-4|.|.
TGTGCCAGCAGCCGCGGGGGCCTGAGGGGTGAAAAACTGTTTTTT
CASSRGGLRGEKLFF
>TRBV7-2|TRBJ2-7|.|TRBD2
TGTGCCAGCAGCCCACTAGCGGGGTCCTACGAGCAGTACTTC
CASSPLAGSYEQYF
>TRBV7-7|TRBJ2-2|.|.
TGTGCTAGCAGCTTAGATGAATCGGACACCGGGGAGCTGTTTTTT
CASSLDESDTGELFF
>TRBV5-4|TRBJ2-3|.|.
TGTGCCAGCAGCAGTGCCGGGGGGCCCTCTAGCACAGATACGCAGTATTTT
CASSSAGGPSSTDTQYF
>TRBV2|TRBJ2-1|.|.
TGTGCCAGCAGGATGGGGGGGCTCGGGAATGAGCAGTTCTTC
CASRMGGLGNEQFF
>TRBV13|TRBJ2-7|.|TRBD2
TGTGCCAGCACCCAAGCGGGAGGGCCGTCCGAGCAGTACTTC
CASTQAGGPSEQYF
>TRBV19|TRBJ1-1|.|TRBD1
TGTGCCAGTAGTCACAGGGGGCTGAACACTGAAGCTTTCTTT
CASSHRGLNTEAFF
>TRBV19|TRBJ2-1|.|.
TGTGCCAGTAGTATAATAGCTGGCGAGCAGTTCTTC
CASSIIAGEQFF
>TRBV4-1|TRBJ2-7|.|.
TGCGCCAGCAGCCAAGTGGTCCCAGGGGCCTACGAGCAGTACTTC
CASSQVVPGAYEQYF
>TRBV27|TRBJ2-3|.|.
TGTGCCAGCAGAACGGGCACAGATACGCAGTATTTT
CASRTGTDTQYF
>TRBV12-5|TRBJ2-7|.|TRBD2
TGTGCTAGTGGTTTGGCGGGAGGGCCCTACGAGCAGTACTTC
CASGLAGGPYEQYF
>TRBV10-3|TRBJ2-1|once|.
TGTGCCACCCAGACCGGGACAACACTCTACAATGAGCAGTTCTTC
CATQTGTTLYNEQFF
>TRBV7-9|TRBJ2-7|.|TRBD2
TGTGCCAGCAGCTCAGAGAAGCCGGGACTAGCCCGCTACGAGCAGTACTTC
CASSSEKPGLARYEQYF
>TRBV9|TRBJ2-3|few|.
TGTGCCAGCAGCGTAGGGAGCCCCCAGGATACGCAGTATTTT
CASSVGSPQDTQYF
>TRBV11-3|TRBJ2-7|.|.
TGTGCCAGCAGCGCGGCTTCCTACGAGCAGTACTTC
CASSAASYEQYF
>TRBV5-1|TRBJ1-2|.|.
TGCGCCAGCAGCTTGTCACAGCTCTATGGCTACACCTTC
CASSLSQLYGYTF
>TRBV18|TRBJ1-2|.|TRBD1
TGTGCCAGCTCACCTCCGGGGCAGGGGGCGCCTAACTATGGCTACACCTTC
CASSPPGQGAPNYGYTF
>TRBV6-6|TRBJ2-7|.|TRBD2
TGTGCCAGCACTTTAAACCCTAGCGGGAGTTACGAGCAGTACTTC
CASTLNPSGSYEQYF
>TRBV19|TRBJ2-3|.|.
TGTGCCAGTAGTAGCACAGGGGAGGCAGATACGCAGTATTTT
CASSSTGEADTQYF
>TRBV6-5|TRBJ2-1|.|.
TGTGCCAGCAGCCTACAGAACAATGAGCAGTTCTTC
CASSLQNNEQFF
>TRBV9|TRBJ2-1|.|TRBD2
TGTGCCAGCAGCATCGGGACTAGCGGGAGTAAGAATGAGCAGTTCTTC
CASSIGTSGSKNEQFF
>TRBV10-2|TRBJ1-5|.|TRBD1
TGCGCCAGCAGCCGGGACAGTTCATCTCAGCCCCAGCATTTT
CASSRDSSSQPQHF
>TRBV15|TRBJ2-7|.|TRBD1
TGTGCCACCAGCACCCTGGGACAGAAAACCTACGAGCAGTACTTC
CATSTLGQKTYEQYF
>TRBV19|TRBJ1-5|once|.
TGTGCCAGTAGTATAGGGGGCAGATCCAATCAGCCCCAGCATTTT
CASSIGGRSNQPQHF
>TRBV5-4|TRBJ2-3|.|TRBD1
TGTGCCAGCAGATTTGGACAGGGCACAGATACGCAGTATTTT
CASRFGQGTDTQYF
>TRBV29-1|TRBJ1-1|.|.
TGCAGCGTTTCGGGGTTGAACACTGAAGCTTTCTTT
CSVSGLNTEAFF
>TRBV5-6|TRBJ2-7|.|.
TGTGCCAGCGGGGGCAGCGAGCAGTACTTC
CASGGSEQYF
>TRBV6-1|TRBJ1-3|.|.
TGTGCCAGCAGTAAGGGGTTGCGTGGAAACACCATATATTTT
CASSKGLRGNTIYF
>TRBV29-1|TRBJ2-2|.|TRBD1
TGCAGCGTGGCCGGGACAGGGCATAACACCGGGGAGCTGTTTTTT
CSVAGTGHNTGELFF
>TRBV5-6|TRBJ1-4|.|.
TGTGCCAGCAGTCCCGGGTCCCTGCGGGAAAAACTGTTTTTT
CASSPGSLREKLFF
>TRBV7-9|TRBJ2-3|.|.
TGTGCCAGCAGCCTGGCGGCAAGGGGCCCGGATACGCAGTATTTT
CASSLAARGPDTQYF
>TRBV5-6|TRBJ1-4|.|.
TGTGCCAGCAGCTTGGGGGGCACTGAAAAACTGTTTTTT
CASSLGGTEKLFF
>TRBV15|TRBJ2-7|.|.
TGTGCCACCAGCAGAGCTAGATCCTACGAGCAGTACTTC
CATSRARSYEQYF
>TRBV2|TRBJ2-1|.|TRBD1
TGTGCCAGCAGTCGTGGGACAGGGACCTACAATGAGCAGTTCTTC
CASSRGTGTYNEQFF
>TRBV2|TRBJ1-2|.|.
TGTGCCAGCAGTGAAGCGCGAGGAGGGTATGGCTACACCTTC
CASSEARGGYGYTF
>TRBV5-1|TRBJ2-1|.|.
TGCGCCAGCAGCTTGCAGGCAGCCCCCACGGATGAGCAGTTCTTC
CASSLQAAPTDEQFF
>TRBV11-3|TRBJ2-1|.|.
TGTGCCAGCAACCCTGGGGGGACTGTGAATGAGCAGTTCTTC
CASNPGGTVNEQFF
>TRBV19|TRBJ1-4|.|.
TGTGCCAGTAGTATGGACAGCCCTGAAAAACTGTTTTTT
CASSMDSPEKLFF
>TRBV13|TRBJ2-4|.|TRBD2
TGTGCCAGCAGCTTAAGGGGAGGGTCGGCCAAAAACATTCAGTACTTC
CASSLRGGSAKNIQYF